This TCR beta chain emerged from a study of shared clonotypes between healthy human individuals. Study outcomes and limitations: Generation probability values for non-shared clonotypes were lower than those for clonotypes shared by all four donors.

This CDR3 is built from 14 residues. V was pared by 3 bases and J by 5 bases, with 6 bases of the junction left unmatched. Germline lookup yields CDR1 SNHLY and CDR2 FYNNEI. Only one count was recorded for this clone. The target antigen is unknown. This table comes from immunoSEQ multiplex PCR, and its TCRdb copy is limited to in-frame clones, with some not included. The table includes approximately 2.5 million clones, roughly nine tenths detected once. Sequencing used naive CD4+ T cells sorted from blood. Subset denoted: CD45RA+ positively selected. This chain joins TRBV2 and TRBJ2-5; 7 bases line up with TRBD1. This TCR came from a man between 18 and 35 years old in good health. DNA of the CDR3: TGTGCCAGCAGTGACGGAACAGGGGATGAGACCCAGTACTTC. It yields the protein CASSDGTGDETQYF. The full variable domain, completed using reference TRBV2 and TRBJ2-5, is EPEVTQTPSHQVTQMGQEVILRCVPISNHLYFYWYRQILGQKVEFLVSFYNNEISEKSEIFDDQFSVERPDGSNFTLKIRSTKLEDSAMYFCASSDGTGDETQYFGPGTRLLVL.